Here is one T cell receptor (beta chain) with its context. Its binding antigen is unknown. Base qualities are not at hand, and no much larger clone is one base apart. This sample is drawn from a study of shared clonotypes between healthy human individuals (dated by TCRdb to the early 2020s). Regarding the research as a whole: The cohort included three men and a couple of women between 18 and 49 years of age. For each donor, CD4 naive and CD4 memory were each run on three plates, CD8 naive on two plates, and CD8 memory on one plate. Libraries were prepared and TCR repertoires were sequenced by different laboratories using diverse techniques, in order to increase sequencing depth and limit assay-specific biases. To estimate repertoire size and how much clonotypes are shared between individuals, the study performed deep sequencing of blood TCR repertoires from about 5 healthy adults. Each donor's leukapheresis produced roughly between roughly 0.85 and 10 billion PBMCs.

Using the deep immunoSEQ assay, multiplex PCR amplified TCR CDR3 regions from genomic DNA. Extracted genomic DNA from each cell subset was distributed evenly across all wells of several immunoSEQ 96-well plates, and each plate was treated as a replicate. For sorted subsets, each replicate PCR was loaded with approximately 200 ng genomic DNA, equivalent to 30,000 or so T cell genomes. The purified libraries were quantified using a Qubit 3.0 fluorometer, sized with a Bioanalyzer 2100, and then quantified again using the KAPA Library Quantification kit. Every immunoSEQ 96-well plate was sequenced on a separate single-read 150-cycle Illumina NextSeq 550 flow cell. Per the source publication's procedure: Because the immunoSEQ output held only junctional sequences and lacked quality scores, the filtering could not match the filtering applied to full-length reads. To assign V/J genes and CDR3, sequences were annotated against IMGT germline references using PyIR, a Python wrapper for IgBLAST v1.9. Reads were removed for weak V/J assignments (E-value above 1e-6), missing CDR3, stop codons, out-of-frame junctions, or ambiguous translated residues. A V3J clonotype was defined by an identical inferred V gene, J gene, and CDR3 amino acid sequence. Percentage overlap between repertoires was calculated by dividing the number of shared unique clonotypes by the size of the smaller repertoire. Three approaches were used to assess repertoire richness: RTK rarefaction, the Chao1 estimator, and Recon v2.1 estimates of unobserved clonotypes. Generation probabilities for all TCRbeta clonotypes obtained by the gDNA method from a handful of donors were computed using OLGA. Entries here come from immuneACCESS through TCRdb and include only in-frame sequences with V and J called. Some clones fail to appear in such tables; in the studies checked, an unresolved V gene covers under half of the shortfall, and the cause of the remainder is unknown. D and trimming come from the DNA, and the V and J calls and clone size come from that table. This sample lists hundreds of thousands of clones; 55% to 85% were detected once. The ten largest account for around 1.8% of the sample.

The CDR3 measures 15 amino acids from cysteine to phenylalanine. The sequence is cut down to CDR3 DNA, 45 bases in frame from base 1. As encoded in the germline V gene, CDR1 is SGHRS while CDR2 is YFSETQ. Trimming at the junction amounts to 2 bases on V and 5 bases on J, and the germline ends lie 16 bases apart. Healthy HIV-negative adults with no recently reported acute infections or vaccinations were included as donors. Only Caucasian adults living in Nashville, Tennessee, USA were represented among the donors. Magnetic negative selection was used to enrich CD4+ T cells, after which naive cells were positively selected on CD45RA and the negative fraction became the memory subset. After blood collection by leukapheresis, PBMCs were isolated using Ficoll-Histopaque density gradient centrifugation and then cryopreserved in the vapor phase of liquid nitrogen. Purity and quantity of every magnetically sorted T cell population were checked by analytical flow cytometry. From each sorted fraction, genomic DNA was isolated and quantified by UV absorbance on a Nanodrop 2000c.

Overall results and qualifications from the work: Incomplete sequencing was indicated by rarefaction of sorted-subset datasets, despite the large sequencing depth. Sampling was limited to blood, and TCR repertoires in tissue likely differ from TCR repertoires in blood. Sharing across several donors was observed for around 5% of naive CD4, over 3% of naive CD8, around 2.5% of memory CD4, and around 0.42% of memory CD8 clonotypes. Based on pairwise subsampling, the degree of clonotype sharing among donors was expected to be affected by sequencing depth. Higher generation probabilities were observed for clonotypes shared by all four sorted-subset donors than for non-shared clonotypes. Estimated clonotype richness was generally larger for naive than for memory subsets. Because the study included a small number of donors, the genetic and exposure-history diversity represented was limited.

The clonotype was recovered from a woman aged 25 to 45 in good health. Specimen: memory CD4+ T cells sorted from blood. The cell subset or site label, as the study defines it: CD45RA-negative fraction. The V gene is TRBV5-1 and the J gene is TRBJ2-5; the D gene lacks a confident call. The nucleotides read TGCGCCAGCAGCTTCAGGTCTGAATATACGGAGACCCAGTACTTC. This gives the protein CASSFRSEYTETQYF.